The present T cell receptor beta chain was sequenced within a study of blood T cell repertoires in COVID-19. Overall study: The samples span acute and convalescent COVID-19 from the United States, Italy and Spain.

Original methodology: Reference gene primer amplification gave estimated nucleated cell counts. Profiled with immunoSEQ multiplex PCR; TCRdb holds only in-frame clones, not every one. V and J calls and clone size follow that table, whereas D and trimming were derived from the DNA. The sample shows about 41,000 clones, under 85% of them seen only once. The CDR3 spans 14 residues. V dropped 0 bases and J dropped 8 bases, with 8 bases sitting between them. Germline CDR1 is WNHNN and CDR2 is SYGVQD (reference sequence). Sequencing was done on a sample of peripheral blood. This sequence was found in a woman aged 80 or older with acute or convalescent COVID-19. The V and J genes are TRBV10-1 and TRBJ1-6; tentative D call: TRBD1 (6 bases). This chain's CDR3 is CASSESGGHSPLHF. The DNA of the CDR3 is TGCGCCAGCAGTGAGTCGGGGGGGCATTCACCCCTCCACTTT.